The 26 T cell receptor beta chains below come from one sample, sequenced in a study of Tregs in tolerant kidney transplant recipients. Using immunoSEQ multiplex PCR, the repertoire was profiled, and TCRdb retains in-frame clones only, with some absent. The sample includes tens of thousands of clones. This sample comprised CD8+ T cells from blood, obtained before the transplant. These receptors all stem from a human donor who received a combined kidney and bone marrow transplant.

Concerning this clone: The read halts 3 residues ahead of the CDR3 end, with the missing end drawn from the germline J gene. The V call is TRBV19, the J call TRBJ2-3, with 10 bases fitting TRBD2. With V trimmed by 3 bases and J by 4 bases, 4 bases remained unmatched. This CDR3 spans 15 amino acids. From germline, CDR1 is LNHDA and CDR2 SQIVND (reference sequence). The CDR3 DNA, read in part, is TGTGCCAGTAGTATGGGGACTAGCGTGGCAGATACG. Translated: CASSMGTSVADT. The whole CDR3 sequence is CASSMGTSVADTQYF.

Here the CDR3 reads CASSPRGDTIYF. The CDR3 bases that were read are TGCGCCAGCAGCCCCAGGGGGGACACC. The chain uses TRBV4-1 and TRBJ1-3; 7 nucleotides align to TRBD1. The sequence runs out 3 residues before the end of the CDR3; the remainder is reconstructed from the germline J gene. The CDR3 is made up of 12 amino acids. The trim removed 4 bases at V and 8 bases at J, leaving 2 bases unmatched. Germline CDR1 and CDR2: MGHRA and YSYEKL.

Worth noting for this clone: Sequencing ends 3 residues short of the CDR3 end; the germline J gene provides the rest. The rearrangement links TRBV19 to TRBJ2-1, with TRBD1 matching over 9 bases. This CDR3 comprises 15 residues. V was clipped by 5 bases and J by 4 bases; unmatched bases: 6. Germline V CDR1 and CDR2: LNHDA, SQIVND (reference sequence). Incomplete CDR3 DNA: TGTGCCAGTAGTCCCCGGGACAGGGAATACAATGAG. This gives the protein CASSPRDREYNE. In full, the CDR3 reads CASSPRDREYNEQFF. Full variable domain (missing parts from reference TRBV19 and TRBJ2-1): DGGITQSPKYLFRKEGQNVTLSCEQNLNHDAMYWYRQDPGQGLRLIYYSQIVNDFQKGDIAEGYSVSREKKESFPLTVTSAQKNPTAFYLCASSPRDREYNEQFFGPGTRLTVL.

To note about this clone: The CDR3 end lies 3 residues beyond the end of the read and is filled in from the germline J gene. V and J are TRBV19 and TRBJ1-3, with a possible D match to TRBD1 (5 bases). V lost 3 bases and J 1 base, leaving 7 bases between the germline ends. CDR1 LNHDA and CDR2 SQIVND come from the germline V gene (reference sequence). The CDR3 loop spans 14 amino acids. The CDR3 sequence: CASSIKGSGNTIYF. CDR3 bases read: TGTGCCAGTAGTATTAAGGGGTCTGGAAACACC. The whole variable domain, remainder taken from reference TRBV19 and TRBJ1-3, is DGGITQSPKYLFRKEGQNVTLSCEQNLNHDAMYWYRQDPGQGLRLIYYSQIVNDFQKGDIAEGYSVSREKKESFPLTVTSAQKNPTAFYLCASSIKGSGNTIYFGEGSWLTVV.

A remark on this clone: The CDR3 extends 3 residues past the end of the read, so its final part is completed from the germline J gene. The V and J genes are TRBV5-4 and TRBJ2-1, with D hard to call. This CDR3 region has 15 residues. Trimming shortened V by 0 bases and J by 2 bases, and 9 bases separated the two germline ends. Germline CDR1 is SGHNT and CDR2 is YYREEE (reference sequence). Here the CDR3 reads CASSLGQIPYNEQFF. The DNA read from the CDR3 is TGTGCCAGCAGCTTGGGCCAGATTCCCTACAATGAG.

CDR3 sequence reads: CASKGGQGAYEQYF. The covered CDR3 bases are TGTGCCAGTAAAGGAGGACAGGGCGCCTACGAG. V usage is TRBV19 and J usage is TRBJ2-7, with 8 bases lining up with TRBD1. The read halts 3 residues ahead of the CDR3 end, with the missing end drawn from the germline J gene. Germline V gene data show CDR1 as LNHDA and CDR2 as SQIVND (reference sequence). The CDR3 spans 14 residues. With 7 bases clipped from V and 2 bases from J, the junction kept 7 bases outside the gene matches. Complete variable domain (other parts from reference TRBV19 and TRBJ2-7): DGGITQSPKYLFRKEGQNVTLSCEQNLNHDAMYWYRQDPGQGLRLIYYSQIVNDFQKGDIAEGYSVSREKKESFPLTVTSAQKNPTAFYLCASKGGQGAYEQYFGPGTRLTVT.

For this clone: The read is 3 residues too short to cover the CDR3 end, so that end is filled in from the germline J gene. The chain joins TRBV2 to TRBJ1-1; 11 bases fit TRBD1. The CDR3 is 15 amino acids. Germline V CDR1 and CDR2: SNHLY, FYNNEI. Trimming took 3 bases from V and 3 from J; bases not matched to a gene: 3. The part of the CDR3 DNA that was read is TGTGCCAGCAGTGACGGACAGGGGGCGGACACTGAA. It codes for CASSDGQGADTE. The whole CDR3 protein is CASSDGQGADTEAFF.

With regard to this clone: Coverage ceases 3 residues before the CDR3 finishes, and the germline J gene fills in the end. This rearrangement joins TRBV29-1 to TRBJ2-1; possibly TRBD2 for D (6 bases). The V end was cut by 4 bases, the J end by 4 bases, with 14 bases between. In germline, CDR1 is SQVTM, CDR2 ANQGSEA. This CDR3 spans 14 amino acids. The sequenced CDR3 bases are TGCAGCGTTGTTGCGGGAACCCCATACAATGAG. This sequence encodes CSVVAGTPYNE. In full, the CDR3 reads CSVVAGTPYNEQFF.

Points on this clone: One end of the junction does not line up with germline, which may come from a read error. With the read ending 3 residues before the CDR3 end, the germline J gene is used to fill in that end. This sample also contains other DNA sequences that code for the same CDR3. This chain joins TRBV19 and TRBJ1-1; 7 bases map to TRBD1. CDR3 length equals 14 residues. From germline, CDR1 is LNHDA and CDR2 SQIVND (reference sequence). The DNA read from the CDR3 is TGTGCCAGTAGTAGGACAGGTATGAACACTGAG. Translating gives CASSRTGMNTE. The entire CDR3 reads CASSRTGMNTEAFF.

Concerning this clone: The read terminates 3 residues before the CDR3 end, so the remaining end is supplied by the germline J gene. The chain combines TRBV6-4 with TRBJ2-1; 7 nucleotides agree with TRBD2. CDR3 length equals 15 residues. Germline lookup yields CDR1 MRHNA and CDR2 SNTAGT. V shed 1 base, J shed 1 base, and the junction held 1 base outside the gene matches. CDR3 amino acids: CASSDWGGSYNEQFF. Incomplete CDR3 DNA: TGTGCCAGCAGTGACTGGGGGGGTTCCTACAATGAG.

The CDR3 is CASSEGDREYNEQFF. The sequenced part of the CDR3 DNA is TGTGCCAGCAGTGAAGGGGACAGGGAGTACAATGAG. V gene TRBV2 combines with J gene TRBJ2-1; the match to TRBD1 covers 9 bases. The read terminates 3 residues ahead of where the CDR3 ends, so the germline J gene completes it. The CDR3 has 15 amino acids. From germline, CDR1 is SNHLY and CDR2 FYNNEI. J was trimmed by 4 bases and V by 1 base; bases with no gene match: 2.

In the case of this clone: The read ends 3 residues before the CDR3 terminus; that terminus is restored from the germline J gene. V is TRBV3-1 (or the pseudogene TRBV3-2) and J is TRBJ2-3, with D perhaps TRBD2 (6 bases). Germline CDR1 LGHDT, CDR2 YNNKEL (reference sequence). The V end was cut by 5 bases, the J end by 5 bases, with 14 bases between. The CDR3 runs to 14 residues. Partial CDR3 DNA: TGTGCCAGCAGCTACAGACTAGTCGGAGATACG. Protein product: CASSYRLVGDT. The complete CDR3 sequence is CASSYRLVGDTQYF.

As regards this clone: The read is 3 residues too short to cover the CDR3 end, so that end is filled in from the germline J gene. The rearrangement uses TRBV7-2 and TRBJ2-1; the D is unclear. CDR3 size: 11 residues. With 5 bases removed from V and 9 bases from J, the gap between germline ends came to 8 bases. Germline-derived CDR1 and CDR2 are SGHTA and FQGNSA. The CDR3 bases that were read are TGTGCCAGCAGCCAGAGGCTTGAG. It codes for CASSQRLE. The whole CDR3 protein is CASSQRLEQFF.

CDR3 bases read: TGCAGCGTTATCCGGTACAATGAG. Amino acid sequence: CSVIRYNE. The whole CDR3 sequence is CSVIRYNEQFF. The chain links TRBV29-1 to TRBJ2-1, with no clear D. The CDR3 end falls 3 residues outside the read, so it is completed with the germline J gene. V was trimmed by 5 bases and J by 4 bases, leaving 6 bases between them. The CDR3 has 11 amino acids. Looked up from germline, CDR1 is SQVTM and CDR2 is ANQGSEA.

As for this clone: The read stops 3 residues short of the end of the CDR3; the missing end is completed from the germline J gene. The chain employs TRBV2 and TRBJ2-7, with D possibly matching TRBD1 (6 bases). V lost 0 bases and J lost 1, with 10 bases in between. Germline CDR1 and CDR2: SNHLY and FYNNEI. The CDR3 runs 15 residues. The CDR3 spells CASSEAGRGSYEQYF. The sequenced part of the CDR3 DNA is TGTGCCAGCAGTGAAGCTGGCAGGGGTTCCTACGAG.

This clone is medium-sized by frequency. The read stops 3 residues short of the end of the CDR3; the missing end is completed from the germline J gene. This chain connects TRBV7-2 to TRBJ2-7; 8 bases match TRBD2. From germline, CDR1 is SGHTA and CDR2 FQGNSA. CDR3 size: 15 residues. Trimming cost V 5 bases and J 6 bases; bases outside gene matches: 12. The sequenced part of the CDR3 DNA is TGTGCCAGCAGCCTAGGGCGGCTAGCGGGCGCCGAG. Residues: CASSLGRLAGAE. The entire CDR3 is CASSLGRLAGAEQYF.

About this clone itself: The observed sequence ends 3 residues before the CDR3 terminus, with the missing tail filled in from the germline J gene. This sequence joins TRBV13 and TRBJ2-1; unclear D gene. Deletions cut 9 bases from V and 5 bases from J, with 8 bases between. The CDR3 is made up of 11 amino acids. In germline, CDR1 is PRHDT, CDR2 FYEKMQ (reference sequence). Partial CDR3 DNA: TGTGCCAGTCTTTCTGACAATGAG. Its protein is CASLSDNE. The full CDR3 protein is CASLSDNEQFF.

CDR3 protein: CASSSGETQYF. Incomplete CDR3 DNA: TGTGCCAGCAGCTCGGGAGAGACC. The chain is built from TRBV7-3 and TRBJ2-5; D not certain. The read halts 3 residues ahead of the CDR3 end, with the missing end drawn from the germline J gene. V was pared by 4 bases and J by 4 bases, with 4 bases between. Germline V gives CDR1 SGHTA, CDR2 FQGTGA. The CDR3 consists of 11 residues.

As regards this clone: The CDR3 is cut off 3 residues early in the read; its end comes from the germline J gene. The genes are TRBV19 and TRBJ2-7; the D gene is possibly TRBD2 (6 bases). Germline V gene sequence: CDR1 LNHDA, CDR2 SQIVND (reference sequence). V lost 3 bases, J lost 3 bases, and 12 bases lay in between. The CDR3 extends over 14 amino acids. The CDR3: CASSIGGLLYEQYF. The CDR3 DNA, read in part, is TGTGCCAGTAGTATCGGAGGGCTACTCTACGAG.

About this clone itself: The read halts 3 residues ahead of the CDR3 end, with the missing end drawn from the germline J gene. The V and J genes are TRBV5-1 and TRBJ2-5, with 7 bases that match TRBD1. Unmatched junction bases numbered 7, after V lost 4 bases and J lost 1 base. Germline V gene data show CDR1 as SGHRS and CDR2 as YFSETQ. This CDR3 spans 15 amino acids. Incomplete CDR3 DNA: TGCGCCAGCAGCCGGAATGACAGGGTCCAAGAGACC. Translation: CASSRNDRVQET. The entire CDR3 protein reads CASSRNDRVQETQYF.

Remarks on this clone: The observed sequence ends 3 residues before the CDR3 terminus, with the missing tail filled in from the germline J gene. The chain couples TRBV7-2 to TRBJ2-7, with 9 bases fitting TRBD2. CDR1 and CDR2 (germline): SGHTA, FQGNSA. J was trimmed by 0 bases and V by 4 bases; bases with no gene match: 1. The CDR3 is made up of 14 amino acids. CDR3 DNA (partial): TGTGCCAGCAGCTATAGCGGGAGCTCCTACGAG. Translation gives CASSYSGSSYE. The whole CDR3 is CASSYSGSSYEQYF. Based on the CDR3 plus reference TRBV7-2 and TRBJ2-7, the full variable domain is GAGVSQSPSNKVTEKGKDVELRCDPISGHTALYWYRQSLGQGLEFLIYFQGNSAPDKSGLPSDRFSAERTGGSVSTLTIQRTQQEDSAVYLCASSYSGSSYEQYFGPGTRLTVT.

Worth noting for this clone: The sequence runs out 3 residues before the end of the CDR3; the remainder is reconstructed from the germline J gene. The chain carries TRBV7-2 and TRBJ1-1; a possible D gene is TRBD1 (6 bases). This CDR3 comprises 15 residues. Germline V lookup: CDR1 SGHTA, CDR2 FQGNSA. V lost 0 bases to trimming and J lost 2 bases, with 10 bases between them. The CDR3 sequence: CASSLAGTSNTEAFF. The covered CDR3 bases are TGTGCCAGCAGCTTAGCGGGGACATCCAACACTGAA.

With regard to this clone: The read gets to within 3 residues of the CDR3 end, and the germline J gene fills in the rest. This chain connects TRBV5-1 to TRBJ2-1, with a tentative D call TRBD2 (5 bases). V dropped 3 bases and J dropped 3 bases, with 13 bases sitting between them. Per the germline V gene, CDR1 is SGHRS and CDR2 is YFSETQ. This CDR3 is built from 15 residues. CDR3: CASSYGLGSYNEQFF. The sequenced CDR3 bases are TGCGCCAGCAGCTACGGACTGGGCAGCTACAATGAG.

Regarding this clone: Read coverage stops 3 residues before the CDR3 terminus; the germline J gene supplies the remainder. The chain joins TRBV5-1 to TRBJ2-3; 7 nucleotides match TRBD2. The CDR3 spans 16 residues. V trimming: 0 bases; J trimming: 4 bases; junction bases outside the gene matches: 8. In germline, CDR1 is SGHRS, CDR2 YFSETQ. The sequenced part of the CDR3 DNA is TGCGCCAGCAGCTTGGTTGGGGCCGGGGGGTCAGATACG. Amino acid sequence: CASSLVGAGGSDT. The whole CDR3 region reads CASSLVGAGGSDTQYF.

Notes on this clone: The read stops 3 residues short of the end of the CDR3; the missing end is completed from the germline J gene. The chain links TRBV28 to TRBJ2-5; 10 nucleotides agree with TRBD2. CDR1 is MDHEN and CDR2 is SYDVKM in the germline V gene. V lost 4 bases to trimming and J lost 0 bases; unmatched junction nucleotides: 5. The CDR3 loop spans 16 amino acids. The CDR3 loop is CASSSTSGTDQETQYF. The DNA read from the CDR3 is TGTGCCAGCAGTTCCACTAGCGGGACCGACCAAGAGACC.

The part of the CDR3 DNA that was read is TGCAGTGCTAGACTAGCGGGAGGGGACTACGAG. Its translation: CSARLAGGDYE. The whole CDR3 is CSARLAGGDYEQYF. The chain employs TRBV20-1 and TRBJ2-7, with 12 bases aligning to TRBD2. The read ends 3 residues before the CDR3 terminus; that terminus is restored from the germline J gene. Germline assignment: CDR1 DFQATT and CDR2 SNEGSKA (reference sequence). The junction had 2 bases not matched to a gene; V was cut back by 2 bases and J by 3 bases. The CDR3 is made up of 14 amino acids.